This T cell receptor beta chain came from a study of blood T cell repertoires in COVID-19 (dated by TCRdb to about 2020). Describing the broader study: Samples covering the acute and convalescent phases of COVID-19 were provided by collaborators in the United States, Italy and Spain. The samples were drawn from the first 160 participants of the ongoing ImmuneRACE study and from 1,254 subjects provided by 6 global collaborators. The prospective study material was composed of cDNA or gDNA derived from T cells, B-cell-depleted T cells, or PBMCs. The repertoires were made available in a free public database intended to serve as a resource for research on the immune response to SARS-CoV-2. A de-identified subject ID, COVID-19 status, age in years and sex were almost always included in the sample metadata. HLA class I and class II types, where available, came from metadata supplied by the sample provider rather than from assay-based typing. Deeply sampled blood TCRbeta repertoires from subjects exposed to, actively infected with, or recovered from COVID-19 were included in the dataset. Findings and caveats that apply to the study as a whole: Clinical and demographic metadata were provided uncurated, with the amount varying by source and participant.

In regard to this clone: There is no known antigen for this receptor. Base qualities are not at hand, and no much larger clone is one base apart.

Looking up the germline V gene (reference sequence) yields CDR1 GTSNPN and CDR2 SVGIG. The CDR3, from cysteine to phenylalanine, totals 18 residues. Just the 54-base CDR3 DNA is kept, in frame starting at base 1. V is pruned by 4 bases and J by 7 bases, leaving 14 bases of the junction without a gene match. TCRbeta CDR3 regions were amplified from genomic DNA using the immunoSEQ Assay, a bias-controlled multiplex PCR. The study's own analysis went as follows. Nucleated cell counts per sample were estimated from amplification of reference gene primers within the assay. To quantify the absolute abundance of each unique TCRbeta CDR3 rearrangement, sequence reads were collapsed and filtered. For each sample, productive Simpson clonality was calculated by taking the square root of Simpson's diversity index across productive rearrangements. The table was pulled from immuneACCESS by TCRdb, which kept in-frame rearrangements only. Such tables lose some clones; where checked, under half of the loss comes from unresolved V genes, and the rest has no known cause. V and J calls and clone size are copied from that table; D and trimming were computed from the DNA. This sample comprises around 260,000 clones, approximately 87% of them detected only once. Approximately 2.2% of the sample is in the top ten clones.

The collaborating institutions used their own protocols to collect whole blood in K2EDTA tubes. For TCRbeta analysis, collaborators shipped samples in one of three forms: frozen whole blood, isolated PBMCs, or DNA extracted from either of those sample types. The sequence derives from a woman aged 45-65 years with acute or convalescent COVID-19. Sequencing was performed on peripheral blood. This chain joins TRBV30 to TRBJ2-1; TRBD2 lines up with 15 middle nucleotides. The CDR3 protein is CAWIRGLAGGQDRNEQFF. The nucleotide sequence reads TGTGCCTGGATACGAGGACTAGCGGGAGGGCAAGATCGAAATGAGCAGTTCTTC.